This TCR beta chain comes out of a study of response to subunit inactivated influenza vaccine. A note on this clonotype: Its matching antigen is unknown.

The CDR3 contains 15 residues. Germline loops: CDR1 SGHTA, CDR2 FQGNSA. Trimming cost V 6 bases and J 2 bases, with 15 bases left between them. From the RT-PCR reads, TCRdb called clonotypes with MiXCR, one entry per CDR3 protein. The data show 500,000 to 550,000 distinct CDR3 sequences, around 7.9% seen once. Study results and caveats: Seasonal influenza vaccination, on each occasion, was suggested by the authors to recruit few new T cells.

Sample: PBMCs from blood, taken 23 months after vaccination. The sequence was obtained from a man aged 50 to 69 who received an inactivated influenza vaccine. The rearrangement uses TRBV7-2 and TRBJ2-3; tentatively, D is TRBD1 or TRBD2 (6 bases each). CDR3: CASSWGRGNTDTQYF. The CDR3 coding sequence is TGTGCCAGCAGTTGGGGGCGGGGCAACACAGATACGCAGTATTTT.